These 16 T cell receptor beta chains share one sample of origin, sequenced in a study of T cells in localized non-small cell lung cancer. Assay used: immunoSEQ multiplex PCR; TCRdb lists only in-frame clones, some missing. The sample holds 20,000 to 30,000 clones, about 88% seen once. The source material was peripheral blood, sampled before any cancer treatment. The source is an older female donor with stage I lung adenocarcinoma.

The CDR3, as DNA: TGTGCCAGCAGCCAAGAGCGAGATGTCGAGGGCTACACCTTC. Amino acid sequence: CASSQERDVEGYTF. The V and J genes are TRBV4-2 and TRBJ1-2; D call uncertain. Germline V gene sequence: CDR1 LGHNA, CDR2 YNFKEQ. Trimming took 0 bases from V and 8 from J, leaving 13 bases between them. This CDR3 has 14 amino acids.

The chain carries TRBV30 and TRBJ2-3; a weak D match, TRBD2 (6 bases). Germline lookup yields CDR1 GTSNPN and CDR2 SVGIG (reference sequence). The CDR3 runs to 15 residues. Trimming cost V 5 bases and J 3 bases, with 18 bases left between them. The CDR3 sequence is CAWGTRAGKTDTQYF. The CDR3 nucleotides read TGTGCCTGGGGGACCCGGGCGGGGAAAACAGATACGCAGTATTTT.

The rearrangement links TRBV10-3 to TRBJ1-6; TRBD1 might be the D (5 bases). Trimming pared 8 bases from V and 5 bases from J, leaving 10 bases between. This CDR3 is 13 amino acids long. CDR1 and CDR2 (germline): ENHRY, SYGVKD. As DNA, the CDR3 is TGTGCCATCGCTGGGACCGATAATTCACCCCTCCACTTT. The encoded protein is CAIAGTDNSPLHF.

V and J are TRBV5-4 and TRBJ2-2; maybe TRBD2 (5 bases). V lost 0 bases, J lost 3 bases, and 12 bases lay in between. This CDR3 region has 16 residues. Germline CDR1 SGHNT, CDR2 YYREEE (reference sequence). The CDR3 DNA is TGTGCCAGCAGCTTGGCCGCGGGCAGAGACACCGGGGAGCTGTTTTTT. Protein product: CASSLAAGRDTGELFF.

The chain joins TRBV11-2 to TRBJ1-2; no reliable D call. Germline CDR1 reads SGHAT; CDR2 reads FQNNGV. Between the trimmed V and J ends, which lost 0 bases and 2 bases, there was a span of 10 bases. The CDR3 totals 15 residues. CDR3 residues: CASSLDGMLNYGYTF. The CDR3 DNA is TGTGCCAGCAGCTTAGACGGAATGCTGAACTATGGCTACACCTTC.

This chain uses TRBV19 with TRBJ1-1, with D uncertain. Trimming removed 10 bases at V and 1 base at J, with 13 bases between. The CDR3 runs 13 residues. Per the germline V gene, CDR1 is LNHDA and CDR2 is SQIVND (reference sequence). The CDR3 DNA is TGTGCCACCTCACTTTCGGGGAACACTGAAGCTTTCTTT. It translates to CATSLSGNTEAFF.

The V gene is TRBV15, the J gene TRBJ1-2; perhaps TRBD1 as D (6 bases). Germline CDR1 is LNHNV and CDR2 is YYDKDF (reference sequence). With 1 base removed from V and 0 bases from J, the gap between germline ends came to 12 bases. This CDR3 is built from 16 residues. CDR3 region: CATSRGGGGANYGYTF. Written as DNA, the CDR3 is TGTGCCACCAGCAGAGGGGGTGGGGGCGCTAACTATGGCTACACCTTC. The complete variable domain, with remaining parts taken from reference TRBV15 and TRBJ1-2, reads DAMVIQNPRYQVTQFGKPVTLSCSQTLNHNVMYWYQQKSSQAPKLLFHYYDKDFNNEADTPDNFQSRRPNTSFCFLDIRSPGLGDTAMYLCATSRGGGGANYGYTFGSGTRLTVV.

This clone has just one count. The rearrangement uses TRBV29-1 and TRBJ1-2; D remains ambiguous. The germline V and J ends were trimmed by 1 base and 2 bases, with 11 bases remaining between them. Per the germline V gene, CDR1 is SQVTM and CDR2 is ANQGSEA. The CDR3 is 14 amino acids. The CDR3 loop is CSVEALIGNYGYTF. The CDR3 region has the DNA TGCAGCGTTGAAGCCTTGATCGGGAACTATGGCTACACCTTC. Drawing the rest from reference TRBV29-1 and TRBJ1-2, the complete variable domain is SAVISQKPSRDICQRGTSLTIQCQVDSQVTMMFWYRQQPGQSLTLIATANQGSEATYESGFVIDKFPISRPNLTFSTLTVSNMSPEDSSIYLCSVEALIGNYGYTFGSGTRLTVV.

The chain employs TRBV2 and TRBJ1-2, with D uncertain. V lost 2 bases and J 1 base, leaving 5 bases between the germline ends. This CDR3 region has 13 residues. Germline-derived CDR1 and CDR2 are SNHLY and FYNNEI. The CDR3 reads CASSETGNYGYTF. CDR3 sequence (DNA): TGTGCCAGCAGTGAAACGGGTAACTATGGCTACACCTTC.

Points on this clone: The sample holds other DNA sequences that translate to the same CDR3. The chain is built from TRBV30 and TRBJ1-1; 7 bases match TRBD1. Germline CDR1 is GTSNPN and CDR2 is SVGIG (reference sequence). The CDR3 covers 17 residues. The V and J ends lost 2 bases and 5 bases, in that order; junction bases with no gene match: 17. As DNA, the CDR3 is TGTGCCTGGAGTCCCCCCCGACAGGGTATTAGTCGGACTGAAGCTTTCTTT. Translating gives CAWSPPRQGISRTEAFF.

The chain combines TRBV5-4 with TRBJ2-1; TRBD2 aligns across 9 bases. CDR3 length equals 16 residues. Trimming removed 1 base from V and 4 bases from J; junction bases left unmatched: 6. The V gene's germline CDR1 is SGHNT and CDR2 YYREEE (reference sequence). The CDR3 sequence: CASSLLAGEKYNEQFF. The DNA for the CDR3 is TGTGCCAGCAGCTTGTTAGCGGGAGAGAAATACAATGAGCAGTTCTTC. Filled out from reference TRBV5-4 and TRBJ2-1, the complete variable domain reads ETGVTQSPTHLIKTRGQQVTLRCSSQSGHNTVSWYQQALGQGPQFIFQYYREEENGRGNFPPRFSGLQFPNYSSELNVNALELDDSALYLCASSLLAGEKYNEQFFGPGTRLTVL.

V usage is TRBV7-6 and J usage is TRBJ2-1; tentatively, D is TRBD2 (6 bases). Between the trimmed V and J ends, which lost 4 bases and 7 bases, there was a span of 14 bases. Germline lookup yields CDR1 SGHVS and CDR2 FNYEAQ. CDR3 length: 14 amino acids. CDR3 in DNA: TGTGCCAGCAGCTCTCGGCGGGAAATAAATGAGCAGTTCTTC. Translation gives CASSSRREINEQFF. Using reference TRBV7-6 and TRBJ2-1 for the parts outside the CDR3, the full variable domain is GAGVSQSPRYKVTKRGQDVALRCDPISGHVSLYWYRQALGQGPEFLTYFNYEAQQDKSGLPNDRFSAERPEGSISTLTIQRTEQRDSAMYRCASSSRREINEQFFGPGTRLTVL.

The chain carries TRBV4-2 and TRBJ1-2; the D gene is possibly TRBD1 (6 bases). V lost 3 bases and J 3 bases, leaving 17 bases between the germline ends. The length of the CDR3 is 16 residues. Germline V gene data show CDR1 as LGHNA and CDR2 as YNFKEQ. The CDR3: CASSQTFAGGYYGYTF. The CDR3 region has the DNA TGTGCCAGCAGCCAGACATTCGCGGGGGGCTACTATGGCTACACCTTC.

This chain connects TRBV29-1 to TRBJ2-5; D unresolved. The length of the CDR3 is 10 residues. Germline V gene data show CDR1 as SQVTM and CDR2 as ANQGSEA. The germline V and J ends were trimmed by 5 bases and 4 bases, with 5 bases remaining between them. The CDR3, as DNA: TGCAGCGTTCTACTAGAGACCCAGTACTTC. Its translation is CSVLLETQYF.

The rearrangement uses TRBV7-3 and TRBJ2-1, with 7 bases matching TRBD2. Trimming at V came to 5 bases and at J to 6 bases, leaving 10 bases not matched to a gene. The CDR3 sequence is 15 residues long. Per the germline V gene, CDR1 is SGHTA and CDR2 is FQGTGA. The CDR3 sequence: CASSQGSRTSNEQFF. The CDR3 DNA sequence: TGTGCCAGCAGCCAAGGGAGTAGGACTAGCAATGAGCAGTTCTTC.

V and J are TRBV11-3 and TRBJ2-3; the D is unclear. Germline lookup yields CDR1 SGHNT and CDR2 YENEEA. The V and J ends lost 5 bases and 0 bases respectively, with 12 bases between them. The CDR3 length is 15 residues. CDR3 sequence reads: CASSRSEPSTDTQYF. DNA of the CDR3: TGTGCCAGCAGCAGATCGGAGCCCAGCACAGATACGCAGTATTTT.